This T cell receptor (beta chain) was profiled in a study of T cells after yellow fever vaccination. Study-wide findings and caveats: The secondary response was weaker but peaked faster, day 5 versus 15.

There are a few counts of this clonotype. TCRdb fed the 5' RACE reads into MiXCR, producing one record per CDR3 protein. This sample has 45,000 to 75,000 distinct CDR3 sequences; approximately 6% occur once, and the top ten carry roughly a third. Trimming cost V 9 bases and J 3 bases, with 12 bases left between them. CDR3 size: 13 residues. Germline CDR1 and CDR2: MNHNS and SASEGT. The origin of this receptor is a man aged 18 to 35 who received the YFV17D yellow fever vaccine. The sequencing here drew on PBMCs, either bulk or a sorted T-cell subset (CD4+, CD8+, memory, or dextramer-sorted; not recorded which), taken on the day of the yellow fever booster vaccination. The chain has TRBV6-1 and TRBJ1-5, with a possible D match to TRBD1 (5 bases). The CDR3 is CASEEGYNQPQHF. In DNA form, the CDR3 reads TGTGCCAGTGAGGAGGGGTACAATCAGCCCCAGCATTTT.